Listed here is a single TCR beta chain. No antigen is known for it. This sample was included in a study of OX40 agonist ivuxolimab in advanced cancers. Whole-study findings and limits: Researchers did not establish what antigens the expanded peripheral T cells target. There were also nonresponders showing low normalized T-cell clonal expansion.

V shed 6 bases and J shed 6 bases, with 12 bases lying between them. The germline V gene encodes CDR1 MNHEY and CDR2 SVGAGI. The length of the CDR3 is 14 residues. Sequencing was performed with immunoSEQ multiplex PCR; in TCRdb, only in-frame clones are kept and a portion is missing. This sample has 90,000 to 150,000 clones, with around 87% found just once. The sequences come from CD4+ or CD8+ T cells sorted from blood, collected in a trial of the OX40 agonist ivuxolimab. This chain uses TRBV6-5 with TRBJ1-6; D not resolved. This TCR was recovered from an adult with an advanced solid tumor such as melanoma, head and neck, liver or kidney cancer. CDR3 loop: CASSPLTRNSPLHF. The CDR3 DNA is TGTGCCAGCAGCCCCCTGACTCGTAATTCACCCCTCCACTTT.